This T cell receptor (beta chain) was observed in a study of PD-L1 blockade in urothelial cancer. Time point denoted: pretreatment peripheral blood. The repertoire was sequenced with immunoSEQ multiplex PCR; TCRdb's copy has only in-frame clones and lacks some. The sample consists of around 79,000 clones, about 85% of them appearing once. The receptor was isolated from a man aged 35-49 years with urothelial cancer. The sequences come from PBMCs, collected around atezolizumab (anti-PD-L1) treatment.

The CDR3 here is CASSQDPGGGTGEQFF. CDR3 nucleotides: TGCGCCAGCAGCCAAGATCCGGGAGGGGGTACCGGTGAGCAGTTCTTC. The rearrangement uses TRBV4-3 and TRBJ2-1; 8 bases fit TRBD2. The V gene end was trimmed by 0 bases and the J gene end by 9 bases; junction bases not matched to a gene: 10. The CDR3 is 16 amino acids. In germline, CDR1 is LGHNA, CDR2 YSLEER.